These 3 T cell receptor beta chains share one sample of origin, sequenced in a study of blood T cell repertoires in COVID-19 (dated by TCRdb to about 2020). Library preparation employed the immunoSEQ multiplex PCR assay. The clones in this table, taken by TCRdb from immuneACCESS, are in-frame only. Not every clone is retained; where verified, under half of the shortfall comes from an unresolved V gene, and the cause of the rest is unknown. For this sample there are about 150,000 clones; about 86% appear just once. The top ten clones comprise 29% of the sample. The sample taken for sequencing was peripheral blood. Receptors were obtained from a woman aged 55 to 70 with acute or convalescent COVID-19.

J is TRBJ1-1 and V is TRBV5-1; the match to TRBD1 covers 11 bases. The CDR3 loop spans 16 amino acids. Trimming at V came to 0 bases and at J to 5 bases, leaving 6 bases not matched to a gene. Germline lookup yields CDR1 SGHRS and CDR2 YFSETQ. The CDR3 loop reads CASSLGPGTGGTEAFF. The CDR3 nucleotides are TGCGCCAGCAGCTTGGGACCTGGGACAGGGGGAACTGAAGCTTTCTTT.

The V call is TRBV11-2, the J call TRBJ2-1; D might be TRBD1 (6 bases). Germline V gene sequence: CDR1 SGHAT, CDR2 FQNNGV. The CDR3 runs 14 residues. Trimming removed 4 bases at V and 7 bases at J, with 14 bases between. The CDR3: CASSWLGRGNEQFF. The CDR3 DNA follows: TGTGCCAGCAGCTGGTTGGGCAGGGGTAATGAGCAGTTCTTC.

The chain joins TRBV18 to TRBJ1-1; D gene uncertain. The germline V gene encodes CDR1 KGHSH and CDR2 LQKENI. V was shortened by 3 bases and J by 3 bases, with 11 bases between the two germline ends. The CDR3 sequence is 14 residues long. CDR3 loop: CASSPINGDTEAFF. CDR3 nucleotides: TGTGCCAGCTCACCCATCAACGGAGACACTGAAGCTTTCTTT.